The sequence of this T cell receptor (beta chain) was determined in a study of blood T cell repertoires in COVID-19. Background on the study: From T cells, B-cell-depleted T cells, or PBMCs came the material, which was cDNA or gDNA.

Germline CDR1 reads WSHSY; CDR2 reads SAAADI. Unmatched junction bases numbered 3, after V lost 6 bases and J lost 1 base. CDR3 size: 13 residues. Study processing details: How many nucleated cells were present was estimated from reference gene primer amplification. Assay: immunoSEQ multiplex PCR; the TCRdb copy retains only in-frame clones and omits some. That table gives V, J and clone size, and the DNA gave D and trimming. The sample records a few hundred thousand clones, approximately 81% being singletons. The V call is TRBV10-2, the J call TRBJ2-7, with TRBD2 identical over 7 bases. Input material: peripheral blood. The receptor was isolated from a man aged 45-65 years who had recovered from COVID-19. The CDR3 reads CASRASGSYEQYF. CDR3 coding DNA: TGCGCCAGCAGGGCTAGCGGTTCCTACGAGCAGTACTTC.